The 23 T cell receptor beta chains given below trace back to one sample, sequenced in a study of T cells in Graves' hyperthyroidism and ophthalmopathy. Amplified TCR beta CDR3 regions came from RNA transcripts. TCR CDR3 underwent first-round RT-PCR with the HTBI primer set. TCRdb ran MiXCR on the multiplex PCR reads and lists one entry per CDR3 protein. The sample includes over 450,000 distinct CDR3 sequences, 17% of them seen just once. Sequencing input: blood. All receptors derive from a woman younger than 30 with Graves' ophthalmopathy.

Ten or more counts support this clonotype. The rearrangement uses TRBV5-6 and TRBJ1-1, with no clear D. The CDR3 loop spans 15 amino acids. Trimming left V 3 bases short and J 4 bases short, with 16 bases between. The germline V gene encodes CDR1 SGHDT and CDR2 YYEEEE. The CDR3 protein is CASSSIRRGSTEAFF. For the CDR3, the DNA is TGTGCCAGCAGCTCCATAAGACGTGGGTCCACTGAAGCTTTCTTT.

The sample holds a few counts of this clonotype. A read error may produce the germline difference seen at one junction end. This chain joins TRBV11-2 and TRBJ1-5, with a possible D match to TRBD1 (6 bases). From germline, CDR1 is SGHAT and CDR2 FQNNGV. This CDR3 has 15 amino acids. The DNA for the CDR3 is TGTGCCGGCAGCTTAGATACAGGGAGGGATCAGCCCCAGCATTTT. Translating it yields CAGSLDTGRDQPQHF.

This clonotype was detected a few times. The gene calls are TRBV4-1 and TRBJ2-1; 7 nucleotides align to TRBD1. Germline-derived CDR1 and CDR2 are MGHRA and YSYEKL. This CDR3 has 13 residues. J lost 9 bases, V lost 2 bases, and 4 bases had no gene match. As DNA, the CDR3 is TGCGCCAGCAGCCAAAAACCAGGGGGTGAGCAGTTCTTC. Translating gives CASSQKPGGEQFF.

The table lists this clonotype with a few counts. The genes are TRBV11-2 and TRBJ1-1; the D gene is possibly TRBD1 (5 bases). Trimming cost V 2 bases and J 4 bases, with 8 bases left between them. Germline CDR1 SGHAT, CDR2 FQNNGV. The length of the CDR3 is 13 residues. The chain's CDR3 is CASSLSDSTEAFF. For the CDR3, the DNA is TGTGCCAGCAGCTTAAGCGACAGCACTGAAGCTTTCTTT.

This clonotype was seen at least ten times. The V call is TRBV29-1, the J call TRBJ1-1, with a possible D match to TRBD1 (6 bases). This CDR3 spans 14 amino acids. Trimming left V 7 bases short and J 1 base short, with 16 bases between. The germline V gene encodes CDR1 SQVTM and CDR2 ANQGSEA. CDR3 sequence: CSALLQGENTEAFF. The CDR3 nucleotides read TGCAGCGCCCTCCTACAGGGCGAGAACACTGAAGCTTTCTTT. Using reference TRBV29-1 and TRBJ1-1 for the parts outside the CDR3, the full variable domain is SAVISQKPSRDICQRGTSLTIQCQVDSQVTMMFWYRQQPGQSLTLIATANQGSEATYESGFVIDKFPISRPNLTFSTLTVSNMSPEDSSIYLCSALLQGENTEAFFGQGTRLTVV.

Comment on this clonotype: The CDR3 carries no conserved terminal phenylalanine or tryptophan, so it likely arises from a read error. The V and J genes are TRBV30 and TRBJ2-5, with D uncertain. This CDR3 has 17 residues. CDR1 and CDR2 (germline): GTSNPN, SVGIG (reference sequence). The germline V and J ends were trimmed by 0 bases and 2 bases, with 19 bases remaining between them. In nucleotides, the CDR3 is TGTGCCTGGAGTGTACCCCCTCTTGACTCCCTGCAAGAGACCCAGTACCTC. It specifies CAWSVPPLDSLQETQYL.

This clonotype was detected ten times or more. The genes are TRBV12-3 or TRBV12-4 and TRBJ2-4; no definite D call. This CDR3 has 16 amino acids. V was trimmed by 1 base and J by 6 bases, leaving 16 bases between them. This CDR3 is CASSLVAGKGRNIQYF. The CDR3 bases are TGTGCCAGCAGTTTAGTGGCAGGAAAGGGTAGAAACATTCAGTACTTC.

The chain links TRBV28 to TRBJ1-3; 9 bases map to TRBD1. Germline CDR1 reads MDHEN; CDR2 reads SYDVKM. The CDR3 runs 15 residues. J lost 6 bases, V lost 6 bases, and 9 bases had no gene match. The CDR3 sequence is CASRIAGTGINTIYF. The DNA of the CDR3 is TGTGCCAGCAGGATTGCCGGGACAGGGATAAACACCATATATTTT. Filled out from reference TRBV28 and TRBJ1-3, the complete variable domain reads DVKVTQSSRYLVKRTGEKVFLECVQDMDHENMFWYRQDPGLGLRLIYFSYDVKMKEKGDIPEGYSVSREKKERFSLILESASTNQTSMYLCASRIAGTGINTIYFGEGSWLTVV.

This sequence joins TRBV19 and TRBJ2-7; 8 nucleotides line up with TRBD2. CDR1 LNHDA and CDR2 SQIVND come from the germline V gene (reference sequence). After removal of 10 bases from V and 3 bases from J, the junction contained 5 bases not matched to a gene. CDR3 length: 12 residues. CDR3 sequence: CATSRGDYEQYF. CDR3 nucleotides: TGTGCCACCTCGCGGGGGGACTACGAGCAGTACTTC.

The chain combines TRBV7-2 with TRBJ2-3; 15 bases are shared with TRBD2. Trimming cost V 5 bases and J 5 bases; bases outside gene matches: 14. This CDR3 contains 19 residues. Germline values: CDR1 SGHTA, CDR2 FQGNSA. This CDR3 is CASSHTGLAGGPTIDTQYF. DNA for the CDR3: TGTGCCAGCAGCCACACGGGACTAGCGGGAGGCCCGACAATAGATACGCAGTATTTT. The full variable domain, its missing parts supplied by reference TRBV7-2 and TRBJ2-3, is GAGVSQSPSNKVTEKGKDVELRCDPISGHTALYWYRQSLGQGLEFLIYFQGNSAPDKSGLPSDRFSAERTGGSVSTLTIQRTQQEDSAVYLCASSHTGLAGGPTIDTQYFGPGTRLTVL.

On this clonotype: This may come from a read error, since a much larger clone is one base off. V and J are TRBV25-1 and TRBJ2-1; perhaps D is TRBD1 or TRBD2 (5 bases each). The CDR3 sequence is 15 residues long. CDR1 and CDR2 from the germline V gene are MGHDK and SYGVNS. CDR3: CAGSKLGDGYNEQFF. The CDR3 nucleotides read TGTGCCGGCAGCAAATTGGGGGACGGTTACAATGAGCAGTTCTTC.

The sample holds many counts of this clonotype. V usage is TRBV5-1 and J usage is TRBJ2-4; 7 bases are shared with TRBD2. The V and J ends lost 0 bases and 9 bases, in that order; junction bases with no gene match: 12. Germline loops: CDR1 SGHRS, CDR2 YFSETQ. The CDR3 loop spans 16 amino acids. CDR3 bases: TGCGCCAGCAGCTTGGATGCTAGCGGAACCCTGAGCATTCAGTACTTC. Its translation: CASSLDASGTLSIQYF.

This clonotype was counted ten times or more. The CDR3 region is CASSLGTATFTDTQYF. In DNA, the CDR3 is TGTGCCAGCAGTTTAGGGACGGCCACTTTCACAGATACGCAGTATTTT. The rearrangement links TRBV27 to TRBJ2-3, with D perhaps being TRBD1 or TRBD2 (5 bases each). V was clipped by 2 bases and J by 2 bases, with 14 bases between them. The V gene's germline CDR1 is MNHEY and CDR2 SMNVEV (reference sequence). This CDR3 spans 16 amino acids.

This clonotype showed up just a few times. This sequence joins TRBV7-9 and TRBJ2-1; no clear D gene. The CDR3 runs to 15 residues. V dropped 8 bases and J dropped 1 base, with 15 bases sitting between them. The germline CDR1 and CDR2 sequences are SEHNR and FQNEAQ (reference sequence). For the CDR3, the DNA is TGTGCCAGCCCTGTGGGCGAGAATTCCTACAATGAGCAGTTCTTC. It encodes CASPVGENSYNEQFF.

With respect to this clonotype: This is likely a read error, given that the CDR3 carries no conserved phenylalanine or tryptophan at its end. The gene calls are TRBV19 and TRBJ1-2, with 8 bases matching TRBD1. The CDR3 loop spans 19 amino acids. With 5 bases clipped from V and 4 bases from J, the junction kept 21 bases outside the gene matches. Germline CDR1 and CDR2: LNHDA and SQIVND (reference sequence). In DNA, the CDR3 is TGTGCCAGTAGTTTGCATTTGGGACAGGCGCCTCGACAGGCCTATGGCTACACCCTC. Its translation is CASSLHLGQAPRQAYGYTL.

The chain employs TRBV4-1 and TRBJ2-1; a possible D gene is TRBD1 (6 bases). Trimming stripped 4 bases from V and 4 bases from J, with 14 bases between. CDR1 is MGHRA and CDR2 is YSYEKL in the germline V gene. The CDR3 has 15 amino acids. In DNA form, the CDR3 reads TGCGCCAGCAGCCCCCAGGGGCGCCTTTACAATGAGCAGTTCTTC. This translates into CASSPQGRLYNEQFF.

In its sample, this clonotype was seen many times. The rearrangement links TRBV2 to TRBJ2-6; TRBD1 might be the D (5 bases). This CDR3 is 16 amino acids long. With 1 base removed from V and 0 bases from J, the gap between germline ends came to 7 bases. Germline V gene data show CDR1 as SNHLY and CDR2 as FYNNEI. CDR3 in DNA: TGTGCCAGCAGTGAAGAGGGGAACTCTGGGGCCAACGTCCTGACTTTC. It encodes CASSEEGNSGANVLTF.

This chain joins TRBV18 and TRBJ2-5; D tentatively fits TRBD1 or TRBD2 (5 bases each). The germline gives CDR1 KGHSH, CDR2 LQKENI. This CDR3 comprises 16 residues. V lost 4 bases and J 4 bases, leaving 19 bases between the germline ends. The CDR3 nucleotides read TGTGCCAGCTCACGGCGCCTGAAGACAGAGGGAGAGACCCAGTACTTC. Amino acid sequence: CASSRRLKTEGETQYF.

This chain connects TRBV28 to TRBJ2-5, with 7 nucleotides matching TRBD1. The CDR3 contains 13 residues. The germline CDR1 and CDR2 sequences are MDHEN and SYDVKM. V lost 2 bases and J lost 12; bases outside the gene matches: 9. This chain's CDR3 is CASSLGGQPNEYF. In DNA form, the CDR3 reads TGTGCCAGCAGTTTAGGGGGACAGCCGAATGAGTACTTC.

The gene calls are TRBV6-1 and TRBJ1-5, with 8 bases that match TRBD1. Germline V gene data show CDR1 as MNHNS and CDR2 as SASEGT. With 6 bases clipped from V and 3 bases from J, the junction kept 10 bases outside the gene matches. The CDR3 runs to 16 residues. The CDR3: CASRPMTGEDNQPQHF. Here the CDR3 DNA reads TGTGCCAGCAGGCCAATGACAGGGGAGGACAATCAGCCCCAGCATTTT.

This clonotype appeared a single time. This rearrangement joins TRBV29-1 to TRBJ2-3; TRBD1 matches 7 bases. With 7 bases clipped from V and 3 bases from J, the junction kept 13 bases outside the gene matches. CDR3 length: 15 residues. Germline CDR1 and CDR2: SQVTM and ANQGSEA. The CDR3 DNA is TGCAGCGCTGAGTTTGCGACAGGGCTGACAGATACGCAGTATTTT. Translating gives CSAEFATGLTDTQYF.

V is TRBV28 and J is TRBJ1-5; TRBD1 agrees at 8 bases. Germline V gene sequence: CDR1 MDHEN, CDR2 SYDVKM. The length of the CDR3 is 17 residues. V shed 5 bases and J 1 base; nucleotides not matched to a gene: 10. The CDR3 reads CASSNRGIELSNQPQHF. The CDR3 DNA reads TGTGCCAGCAGTAACAGGGGGATCGAATTGAGCAATCAGCCCCAGCATTTT.

The DNA of the CDR3 is TGTGCCGCTACAGGGAGCTCCTATAATTCACCCCTCCACTTT. Translated: CAATGSSYNSPLHF. V usage is TRBV30 and J usage is TRBJ1-6, with D maybe TRBD1 (6 bases). V was shortened by 8 bases and J by 0 bases, with 11 bases between the two germline ends. Germline CDR1 is GTSNPN and CDR2 is SVGIG (reference sequence). The CDR3 sequence is 14 residues long.